A single sample gave rise to the 15 T cell receptor beta chains below, sequenced in a study of cytomegalovirus exposure and HLA in healthy donors. The PCR used 60 Vbeta and 13 Jbeta primers. Here immunoSEQ multiplex PCR was the method, and the copy in TCRdb shows in-frame clones only, minus some. Of approximately 100,000 clones listed, about 70% are singletons. Input material: PBMCs. The source of these receptors is a woman aged 40 to 49 in good health and CMV-seropositive.

CDR3 coding DNA: TGCAGCGTTGAAGGACAGGGGATCAACTATGGCTACACCTTC. Translation gives CSVEGQGINYGYTF. This chain uses TRBV29-1 with TRBJ1-2, with 8 nucleotides matching TRBD1. CDR3 length: 14 amino acids. The germline V gene encodes CDR1 SQVTM and CDR2 ANQGSEA. Germline trimming cut 1 base from V and 2 bases from J; bases unmatched to any gene: 3.

The genes are TRBV6-6 and TRBJ2-7, with 9 bases that match TRBD1. Trimming removed 8 bases from V and 5 bases from J; junction bases left unmatched: 4. There are 12 residues in the CDR3. Germline CDR1 and CDR2: MNHNY and SVGAGI (reference sequence). The CDR3 protein is CASLDRGHEQYF. The CDR3 DNA follows: TGTGCCAGCCTGGACAGGGGCCACGAGCAGTACTTC.

This clone came up once. The V gene is TRBV7-9, the J gene TRBJ2-7, with 7 nucleotides matching TRBD1. The trim removed 1 base at V and 4 bases at J, leaving 10 bases unmatched. CDR3 length: 16 amino acids. Germline V lookup: CDR1 SEHNR, CDR2 FQNEAQ (reference sequence). In nucleotides, the CDR3 is TGTGCCAGCAGCTTAGGATGGGGCAGGGGGAAGTACGAGCAGTACTTC. Protein sequence: CASSLGWGRGKYEQYF. The variable domain in full, with the rest retrieved from reference TRBV7-9 and TRBJ2-7, is DTGVSQNPRHKITKRGQNVTFRCDPISEHNRLYWYRQTLGQGPEFLTYFQNEAQLEKSRLLSDRFSAERPKGSFSTLEIQRTEQGDSAMYLCASSLGWGRGKYEQYFGPGTRLTVT.

The V and J genes are TRBV5-1 and TRBJ1-2; D call uncertain. Germline V gene sequence: CDR1 SGHRS, CDR2 YFSETQ. The CDR3 totals 15 residues. V lost 0 bases to trimming and J lost 4 bases, with 13 bases between them. CDR3 bases: TGCGCCAGCAGCTTGGCCGGAGGGAATGGCTATGGCTACACCTTC. Protein sequence: CASSLAGGNGYGYTF.

This chain links TRBV5-1 with TRBJ1-2; the match to TRBD1 covers 9 bases. After removal of 5 bases from V and 11 bases from J, the junction contained 10 bases not matched to a gene. The CDR3 length is 13 residues. Per germline, CDR1 SGHRS and CDR2 YFSETQ. Written as DNA, the CDR3 is TGCGCCAGCAGTTTACAGGGGGCGCCTGAGTACACCTTC. Translating it yields CASSLQGAPEYTF. Filled out from reference TRBV5-1 and TRBJ1-2, the complete variable domain reads KAGVTQTPRYLIKTRGQQVTLSCSPISGHRSVSWYQQTPGQGLQFLFEYFSETQRNKGNFPGRFSGRQFSNSRSEMNVSTLELGDSALYLCASSLQGAPEYTFGSGTRLTVV.

This clone was seen only once. The rearrangement uses TRBV29-1 and TRBJ2-7, with 10 bases that match TRBD1. This CDR3 contains 13 residues. Germline CDR1 is SQVTM and CDR2 is ANQGSEA. V dropped 6 bases and J dropped 7; count of bases not matched to a gene: 9. For the CDR3, the DNA is TGCAGCGTGGGACAGGGGATTACGATAGAGCAGTACTTC. Translated: CSVGQGITIEQYF.

The chain has TRBV5-1 and TRBJ2-3; D uncertain. The CDR3 has 14 amino acids. Trimming removed 4 bases at V and 1 base at J, with 10 bases between. Germline-derived CDR1 and CDR2 are SGHRS and YFSETQ. The CDR3 sequence: CASSQDLGTDTQYF. CDR3 DNA: TGCGCCAGCAGCCAAGACCTAGGCACAGATACGCAGTATTTT.

The CDR3 bases are TGCGCCAGCAGGCATGGACTAGCGGGGTTTGAAAATGAGCAGTTCTTC. This sequence encodes CASRHGLAGFENEQFF. This chain uses TRBV4-1 with TRBJ2-1; 12 bases match TRBD2. V lost 6 bases and J lost 7; bases outside the gene matches: 10. CDR3 length equals 16 residues. CDR1 is MGHRA and CDR2 is YSYEKL in the germline V gene.

This clone has a handful of counts. As DNA, the CDR3 is TGTGCCAGCACCAGCAGAGGATCCTACGAGCAGTACTTC. The encoded protein is CASTSRGSYEQYF. The gene calls are TRBV6-6 and TRBJ2-7; D is ambiguous. Germline V gives CDR1 MNHNY, CDR2 SVGAGI (reference sequence). V lost 7 bases and J lost 1, with 11 bases in between. The CDR3 loop spans 13 amino acids.

The rearrangement links TRBV19 to TRBJ1-1; unclear D gene. V was cut by 7 bases and J by 0 bases, with 12 bases left in between. This CDR3 region has 14 residues. Germline V lookup: CDR1 LNHDA, CDR2 SQIVND (reference sequence). CDR3 amino acids: CASTTFPLNTEAFF. The CDR3 DNA reads as TGTGCCAGTACGACATTCCCCTTGAACACTGAAGCTTTCTTT.

The chain uses TRBV2 and TRBJ1-4, with D unclear. Germline CDR1 and CDR2: SNHLY and FYNNEI. With 9 bases removed from V and 0 bases from J, the gap between germline ends came to 14 bases. The CDR3 covers 15 residues. The chain's CDR3 is CASRKLSATNEKLFF. The CDR3 bases are TGTGCCAGTAGAAAACTATCCGCAACTAATGAAAAACTGTTTTTT.

The CDR3 spells CATSREVWGGGYTF. CDR3 DNA sequence: TGTGCCACCAGCAGAGAGGTGTGGGGGGGTGGCTACACCTTC. The rearrangement uses TRBV15 and TRBJ1-2, with a weak D call TRBD1 (5 bases). There are 14 residues in the CDR3. Trimming stripped 0 bases from V and 7 bases from J, with 12 bases between. Germline CDR1 LNHNV, CDR2 YYDKDF (reference sequence). Using reference TRBV15 and TRBJ1-2 for the parts outside the CDR3, the full variable domain is DAMVIQNPRYQVTQFGKPVTLSCSQTLNHNVMYWYQQKSSQAPKLLFHYYDKDFNNEADTPDNFQSRRPNTSFCFLDIRSPGLGDTAMYLCATSREVWGGGYTFGSGTRLTVV.

The V gene is TRBV12-5, the J gene TRBJ1-2, with 9 positions matching TRBD1. Germline V gives CDR1 LGHNT, CDR2 FRNRAP. This CDR3 has 15 residues. The ends lost 0 bases at V and 8 bases at J; junction bases unmatched: 7. CDR3 region: CASGLVRQGDGGYTF. In DNA, the CDR3 is TGTGCTAGTGGTTTGGTACGACAGGGGGATGGAGGCTACACCTTC. Looking up the rest from reference TRBV12-5 and TRBJ1-2 gives the full variable domain: DARVTQTPRHKVTEMGQEVTMRCQPILGHNTVFWYRQTMMQGLELLAYFRNRAPLDDSGMPKDRFSAEMPDATLATLKIQPSEPRDSAVYFCASGLVRQGDGGYTFGSGTRLTVV.

J is TRBJ2-2 and V is TRBV2; TRBD2 aligns across 11 bases. Germline V CDR1 and CDR2: SNHLY, FYNNEI. The ends lost 6 bases at V and 7 bases at J; junction bases unmatched: 7. The CDR3 spans 15 residues. The CDR3 protein is CASRLTSGAGGELFF. The CDR3 bases are TGTGCCAGCAGGTTGACTAGCGGGGCTGGCGGGGAGCTGTTTTTT.

The table lists this clone with a few counts. This rearrangement joins TRBV6-1 to TRBJ2-1; 7 bases agree with TRBD2. V was pared by 6 bases and J by 2 bases, with 7 bases of the junction left unmatched. CDR1 and CDR2 (germline): MNHNS, SASEGT. The CDR3 covers 15 residues. CDR3 sequence reads: CASRWEGMPYNEQFF. CDR3 coding DNA: TGTGCCAGCAGGTGGGAGGGGATGCCCTACAATGAGCAGTTCTTC.